The present entry profiles one T cell receptor (beta chain) with its context. The target antigen is unknown. This record comes from a study of blood T cells in healthy people across ages. The V end was cut by 1 base, the J end by 2 bases, with 13 bases between. Germline assignment: CDR1 SEHNR and CDR2 FQNEAQ (reference sequence). This CDR3 comprises 16 residues. A second PCR of about 6 to 11 cycles used a sample-barcoded 5' primer and a J-beta primer mix. TCRdb re-called the 5' RACE reads with MiXCR, one entry per CDR3 protein. This sample has 900,000 to 950,000 distinct CDR3 sequences, with 25% to 35% found just once. Study-wide findings and caveats: Naive and antigen-experienced cells were not separated, limiting conclusive comparison. As naive T cell percentage varied, TCR beta diversity correlated strongly with it.

The data also belong to a second study, concerning T cells of mothers and their children.

The TCR sequence derives from a woman aged 40 to 49 in good health. This chain joins TRBV7-9 and TRBJ2-3; a weak D match, TRBD2 (6 bases). The sequencing sample was made of blood. In DNA form, the CDR3 reads TGTGCCAGCAGCTTAGGTGATAGCGGCGCCACAGATACGCAGTATTTT. Residues: CASSLGDSGATDTQYF.